The 17 T cell receptor beta chains given below trace back to one sample, sequenced in a study of blood T cell repertoires in COVID-19. The protocol was immunoSEQ multiplex PCR, while the TCRdb copy is restricted to in-frame clones and leaves out a portion. There are roughly 30,000 clones in the sample; about 78% occur only once, and roughly 21% lies in the top ten. The sequenced material came from peripheral blood. All receptors derive from a boy aged 2-15 years with active or convalescent COVID-19.

This rearrangement joins TRBV5-8 to TRBJ2-7; 7 nucleotides match TRBD1. V shed 2 bases, J shed 11 bases, and the junction held 7 bases outside the gene matches. CDR1 and CDR2 (germline): SGHTS, YDEGEE. The CDR3 covers 12 residues. Here the CDR3 DNA reads TGTGCCAGCAGCTTCCTTCCCGGGACAGAGTACTTC. This sequence encodes CASSFLPGTEYF.

The chain links TRBV5-4 to TRBJ1-4; 8 positions match TRBD1. The CDR3 is 14 residues long. Trimming cost V 4 bases and J 12 bases; bases outside gene matches: 11. Germline V gene data show CDR1 as SGHNT and CDR2 as YYREEE (reference sequence). The DNA of the CDR3 is TGTGCCAGCAGCGACCGGACAGGGCATGAGGAACTGTTTTTT. Translation: CASSDRTGHEELFF.

A word on this clone: This sample also contains other DNA sequences that code for the same CDR3. The V gene is TRBV12-3 or TRBV12-4, the J gene TRBJ1-1; D gene ambiguous. The CDR3 sequence is 11 residues long. Trimming shortened V by 5 bases and J by 5 bases, and 6 bases separated the two germline ends. CDR3 coding DNA: TGTGCCAGCAGTCGTCGGACTGAAGCTTTCTTT. Translation gives CASSRRTEAFF.

This clone has only a few counts. V and J are TRBV6-5 and TRBJ1-2; D not certain. The V and J ends lost 6 bases and 4 bases respectively, with 12 bases between them. Looked up from germline, CDR1 is MNHEY and CDR2 is SVGAGI. The CDR3 totals 13 residues. CDR3 amino acids: CASSQREIYGYTF. For the CDR3, the DNA is TGTGCCAGCAGCCAGAGGGAAATCTATGGCTACACCTTC.

In its sample, this clone was seen many times. This chain joins TRBV20-1 and TRBJ2-3, with no clear D. Germline CDR1 is DFQATT and CDR2 is SNEGSKA (reference sequence). CDR3 length: 10 amino acids. Trimming took off 6 bases at V and 8 bases at J, with 9 bases between the two ends. This CDR3 reads CSARSRTQYF. The CDR3 region has the DNA TGCAGTGCAAGATCGCGTACGCAGTATTTT.

The chain employs TRBV9 and TRBJ2-5, with TRBD2 identical over 8 bases. The CDR3 runs 15 residues. Germline V gene sequence: CDR1 SGDLS, CDR2 YYNGEE. V was pared by 5 bases and J by 0 bases, with 6 bases of the junction left unmatched. The CDR3 sequence is CASSASGYYQETQYF. The CDR3 nucleotides read TGTGCCAGCAGTGCTAGCGGGTATTACCAAGAGACCCAGTACTTC.

CDR3 nucleotide sequence: TGTGCCAGTAGTCTAGCGGGAGAGGGGAATGAGCAGTTCTTC. Its translation: CASSLAGEGNEQFF. This rearrangement joins TRBV19 to TRBJ2-1, with 10 nucleotides matching TRBD2. CDR3 length: 14 residues. In germline, CDR1 is LNHDA, CDR2 SQIVND (reference sequence). Germline trimming cut 5 bases from V and 7 bases from J; bases unmatched to any gene: 5.

The rearrangement joins TRBV5-1 to TRBJ2-5; 9 positions agree with TRBD2. The CDR3 is 13 residues long. J was trimmed by 10 bases and V by 5 bases; bases with no gene match: 9. In germline, CDR1 is SGHRS, CDR2 YFSETQ. CDR3 nucleotide sequence: TGCGCCAGCAGTTCCCGGACTAGCGAGGACCAGTACTTC. This codes for CASSSRTSEDQYF.

The genes are TRBV3-1 (or the pseudogene TRBV3-2) and TRBJ1-1, with no clear D. There are 13 residues in the CDR3. The V end was cut by 1 base, the J end by 11 bases, with 14 bases between. Looked up from germline, CDR1 is LGHDT and CDR2 is YNNKEL (reference sequence). This CDR3 is CASSQGARGIAFF. For the CDR3, the DNA is TGTGCCAGCAGCCAAGGAGCCCGCGGAATCGCTTTCTTT.

The chain combines TRBV28 with TRBJ1-3, with D perhaps TRBD1 (5 bases). Germline CDR1 and CDR2: MDHEN and SYDVKM. CDR3 length equals 15 residues. V lost 5 bases and J lost 3, with 14 bases in between. The CDR3 sequence is CASSEMGGRGNTIYF. In DNA form, the CDR3 reads TGTGCCAGCAGTGAGATGGGGGGTCGTGGAAACACCATATATTTT.

The chain joins TRBV10-1 to TRBJ2-5; D possibly corresponds to TRBD2 (6 bases). The CDR3 has 18 residues. V was shortened by 5 bases and J by 5 bases, with 27 bases between the two germline ends. Germline CDR1 and CDR2: WNHNN and SYGVQD (reference sequence). The CDR3, as DNA: TGCGCCAGCAGTAGAGGATTAATTATGAGGGAGGAAAGTGAGACCCAGTACTTC. Its translation: CASSRGLIMREESETQYF.

The V call is TRBV11-2, the J call TRBJ2-2, with TRBD1 matching over 7 bases. The CDR3 is 17 residues long. With 1 base clipped from V and 3 bases from J, the junction kept 8 bases outside the gene matches. CDR1 and CDR2 (germline): SGHAT, FQNNGV. The CDR3 coding sequence is TGTGCCAGCAGCTTAGGAGGGGGCAGGGCGGACACCGGGGAGCTGTTTTTT. Translation: CASSLGGGRADTGELFF.

The chain joins TRBV7-9 to TRBJ1-1; 7 nucleotides match TRBD1. Germline CDR1 and CDR2: SEHNR and FQNEAQ (reference sequence). Trimming removed 3 bases from V and 1 base from J; junction bases left unmatched: 8. The CDR3 extends over 16 amino acids. The CDR3: CASSFAGGPQNTEAFF. CDR3 nucleotides: TGTGCCAGCAGCTTTGCAGGGGGACCACAGAACACTGAAGCTTTCTTT. The full variable domain, with the rest looked up from reference TRBV7-9 and TRBJ1-1, is DTGVSQNPRHKITKRGQNVTFRCDPISEHNRLYWYRQTLGQGPEFLTYFQNEAQLEKSRLLSDRFSAERPKGSFSTLEIQRTEQGDSAMYLCASSFAGGPQNTEAFFGQGTRLTVV.

This chain connects TRBV5-1 to TRBJ2-2, with 8 positions matching TRBD2. Per germline, CDR1 SGHRS and CDR2 YFSETQ. Losses at the gene ends were 0 bases for V and 3 bases for J; bases not matched to a gene: 4. The CDR3 has 16 amino acids. The CDR3 nucleotides read TGCGCCAGCAGCTTGGTACTAGCGGCCCACACCGGGGAGCTGTTTTTT. Its translation: CASSLVLAAHTGELFF.

The rearrangement links TRBV6-5 to TRBJ1-1; D is possibly TRBD1 (5 bases). Germline CDR1 is MNHEY and CDR2 is SVGAGI. V lost 7 bases to trimming and J lost 2 bases, with 11 bases between them. The CDR3 has 13 residues. The CDR3 here is CASNVDRNTEAFF. The CDR3 bases are TGTGCCAGCAATGTCGACAGAAACACTGAAGCTTTCTTT.

The rearrangement joins TRBV2 to TRBJ1-2, with 7 bases lining up with TRBD1. V was pared by 3 bases and J by 1 base, with 2 bases of the junction left unmatched. Germline V gene sequence: CDR1 SNHLY, CDR2 FYNNEI. This CDR3 spans 14 amino acids. DNA of the CDR3: TGTGCCAGCAGTGAGGACAGGAATAACTATGGCTACACCTTC. This translates into CASSEDRNNYGYTF.

This chain connects TRBV4-1 to TRBJ1-3, with 9 positions matching TRBD1. With V trimmed by 3 bases and J by 5 bases, 5 bases remained unmatched. This CDR3 spans 15 amino acids. Germline CDR1 MGHRA, CDR2 YSYEKL. The CDR3 sequence is CASSQTGQGRNTIYF. CDR3 DNA: TGCGCCAGCAGCCAGACTGGACAGGGGCGAAACACCATATATTTT.